What follows describes a single T cell receptor beta chain. Its specificity is not known. V was clipped by 1 base and J by 2 bases, with 15 bases between them. The CDR3 runs to 17 residues. Germline values: CDR1 KGHSH, CDR2 LQKENI. Measured with immunoSEQ multiplex PCR; TCRdb has only the in-frame clones, and not every one. The sample contains several thousand clones, 88% of which appear only once. The data originate from a study of neoadjuvant nivolumab and ipilimumab in lung cancer. Study-level findings and limits: Compared with tumor-adjacent uninvolved lung, resected tumors showed greater richness and clonality.

V gene TRBV18 combines with J gene TRBJ1-5, with D possibly TRBD1 on 5 matching bases. The clonotype comes from an adult with non-small cell lung cancer. This specimen consisted of tumor tissue, obtained after neoadjuvant nivolumab, alone or with ipilimumab, at or shortly before surgery. The DNA for the CDR3 is TGTGCCAGCTCACCACTTAGTATCAGGGCAGGCAATCAGCCCCAGCATTTT. This encodes CASSPLSIRAGNQPQHF.